This T cell receptor (beta chain) was recovered during a study of blood T cells in healthy people across ages. Together with a sample-barcoded 5' primer, a J-beta primer mix was included in a second PCR lasting roughly 6 to 12 cycles. TCRdb ran MiXCR on the 5' RACE reads and lists one entry per CDR3 protein. Of 750,000 to 1,000,000 distinct CDR3 sequences in the sample, 25% to 35% are singletons; the top ten hold roughly 10%. J was trimmed by 2 bases and V by 4 bases; bases with no gene match: 10. CDR1 is SGHRS, CDR2 YFSETQ, per germline. The CDR3 length is 16 residues. These data were likewise used in another study, on T cells of mothers and their children.

The clonotype originates from a woman in her thirties or forties in good health. The chain uses TRBV5-1 and TRBJ2-3; 7 nucleotides align to TRBD2. Input material: blood. The CDR3 loop reads CASSHLARGTTDTQYF. The CDR3 region has the DNA TGCGCCAGCAGCCACCTGGCGCGGGGGACCACAGATACGCAGTATTTT.